The sequence of this TCR beta chain was determined in a study of blood T cell repertoires in COVID-19. Study in general: Samples came from the United States, Italy and Spain, spanning acute and convalescent COVID-19.

Authors' analysis steps: Estimates of nucleated cell counts were drawn from the amplification of reference gene primers. Data came from immunoSEQ multiplex PCR; TCRdb stores just in-frame clones and leaves some out. D and trimming were read from the DNA, whereas the V and J calls and clone size are those reported in that table. This sample has roughly 100,000 clones; less than 90% occur once, and the top ten carry about 3.9%. This clone appeared a few times. Trimming took off 3 bases at V and 10 bases at J, with 11 bases between the two ends. The V gene's germline CDR1 is SGDLS and CDR2 YYNGEE. The CDR3 length is 12 residues.

Sequenced sample: peripheral blood. The J gene is TRBJ2-1, the V gene TRBV9; TRBD2 might be the D (5 bases). This clonotype was obtained from a man aged 45-65 years with acute or convalescent COVID-19. The CDR3 DNA sequence: TGTGCCAGCAGCGGTACGGGGTGGGAGCAGTTCTTC. It codes for CASSGTGWEQFF.